This entry concerns a single T cell receptor (beta chain). Antigen unknown. This specimen belongs to a study of CD8 T cells in ankylosing spondylitis. Overall study results and limits: Seemingly distinctive of ankylosing spondylitis blood was a TCR beta motif formed by eight highly homologous variants. Peripheral blood samples showed relatively rare disease-linked clones, and these clones were CD8+.

V shed 5 bases, J shed 5 bases, and the junction held 5 bases outside the gene matches. CDR3 size: 14 residues. The V gene's germline CDR1 is LNHNV and CDR2 YYDKDF (reference sequence). Libraries for TCR beta were made by quantitative 5'-RACE with molecular barcodes. Via MiXCR, TCRdb re-called the 5' RACE reads, giving one row per CDR3 protein. The profile shows fewer than 650,000 distinct CDR3 sequences, roughly 13% of them singletons. V usage is TRBV15 and J usage is TRBJ2-5; TRBD2 agrees at 10 bases. The sample was blood, either unsorted or a sorted T cell fraction (not recorded which). The sequence derives from a male donor with ankylosing spondylitis. The CDR3 loop is CATSPRSGRETQYF. As DNA, the CDR3 is TGTGCCACCAGCCCTCGTAGCGGGAGGGAGACCCAGTACTTC.